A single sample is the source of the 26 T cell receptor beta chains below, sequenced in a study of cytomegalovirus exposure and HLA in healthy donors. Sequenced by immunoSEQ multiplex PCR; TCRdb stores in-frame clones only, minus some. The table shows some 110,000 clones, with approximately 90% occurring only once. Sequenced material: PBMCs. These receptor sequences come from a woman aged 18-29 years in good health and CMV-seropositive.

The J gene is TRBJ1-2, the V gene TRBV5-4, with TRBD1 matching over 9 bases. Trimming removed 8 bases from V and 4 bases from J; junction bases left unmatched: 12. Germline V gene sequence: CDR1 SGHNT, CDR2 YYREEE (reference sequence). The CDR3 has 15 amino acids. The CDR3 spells CASTESGTGIYGYTF. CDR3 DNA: TGTGCCAGTACTGAGTCCGGGACAGGGATCTATGGCTACACCTTC.

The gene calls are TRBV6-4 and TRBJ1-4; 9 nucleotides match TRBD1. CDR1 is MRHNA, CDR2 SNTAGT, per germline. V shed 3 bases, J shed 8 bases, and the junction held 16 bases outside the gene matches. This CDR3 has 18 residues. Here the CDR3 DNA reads TGTGCCAGCAGTGAACTCCGGGACAGGGCGCCCGAGGGGGAAAAACTGTTTTTT. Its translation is CASSELRDRAPEGEKLFF.

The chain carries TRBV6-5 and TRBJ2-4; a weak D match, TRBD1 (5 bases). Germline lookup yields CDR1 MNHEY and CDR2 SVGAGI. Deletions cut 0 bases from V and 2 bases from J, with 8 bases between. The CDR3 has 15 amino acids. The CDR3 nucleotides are TGTGCCAGCAGTTACTCTTCAGGGTCCAAAAACATTCAGTACTTC. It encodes CASSYSSGSKNIQYF.

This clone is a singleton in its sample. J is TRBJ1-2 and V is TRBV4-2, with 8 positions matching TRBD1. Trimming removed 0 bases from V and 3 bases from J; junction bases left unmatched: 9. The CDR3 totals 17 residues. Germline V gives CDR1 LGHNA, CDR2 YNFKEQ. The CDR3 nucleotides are TGTGCCAGCAGCCAAGATGTGAGGACAGGGAAAGACTATGGCTACACCTTC. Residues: CASSQDVRTGKDYGYTF.

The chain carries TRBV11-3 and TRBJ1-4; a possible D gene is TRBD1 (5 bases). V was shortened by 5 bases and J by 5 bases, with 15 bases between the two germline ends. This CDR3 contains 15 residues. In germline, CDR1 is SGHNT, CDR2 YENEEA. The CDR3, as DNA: TGTGCCAGCAGCCCTCGGGCAGGGTTGAATGAAAAACTGTTTTTT. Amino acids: CASSPRAGLNEKLFF.

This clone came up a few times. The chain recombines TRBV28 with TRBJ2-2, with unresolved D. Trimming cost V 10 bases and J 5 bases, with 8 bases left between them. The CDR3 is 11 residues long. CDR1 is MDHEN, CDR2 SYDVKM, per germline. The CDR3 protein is CATSRTGELFF. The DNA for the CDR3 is TGTGCCACCTCGCGTACCGGGGAGCTGTTTTTT.

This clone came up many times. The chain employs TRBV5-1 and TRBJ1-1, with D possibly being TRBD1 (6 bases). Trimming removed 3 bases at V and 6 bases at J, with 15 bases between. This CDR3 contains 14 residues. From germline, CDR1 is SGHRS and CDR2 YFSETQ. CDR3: CASSSQGSRAEAFF. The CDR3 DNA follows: TGCGCCAGCAGCTCGCAGGGGTCGAGGGCTGAAGCTTTCTTT.

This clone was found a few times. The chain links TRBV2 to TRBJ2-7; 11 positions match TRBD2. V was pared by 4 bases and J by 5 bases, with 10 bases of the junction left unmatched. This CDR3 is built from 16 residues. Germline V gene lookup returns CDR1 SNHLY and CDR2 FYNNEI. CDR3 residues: CASSVLAGAGRNEQYF. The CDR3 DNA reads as TGTGCCAGCAGTGTACTAGCGGGAGCCGGCAGGAACGAGCAGTACTTC.

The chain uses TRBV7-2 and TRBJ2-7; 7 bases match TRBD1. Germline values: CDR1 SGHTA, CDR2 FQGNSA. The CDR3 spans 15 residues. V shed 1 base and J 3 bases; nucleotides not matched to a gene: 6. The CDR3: CASSLGGTVLYEQYF. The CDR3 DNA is TGTGCCAGCAGCTTAGGAGGGACAGTCCTCTACGAGCAGTACTTC.

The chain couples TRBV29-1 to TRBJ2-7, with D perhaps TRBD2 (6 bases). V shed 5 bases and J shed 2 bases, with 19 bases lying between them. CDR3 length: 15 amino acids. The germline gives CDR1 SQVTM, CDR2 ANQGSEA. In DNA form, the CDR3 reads TGCAGCGTTATCTTCGGTGGGGGGTCCGCCTACGAGCAGTACTTC. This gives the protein CSVIFGGGSAYEQYF.

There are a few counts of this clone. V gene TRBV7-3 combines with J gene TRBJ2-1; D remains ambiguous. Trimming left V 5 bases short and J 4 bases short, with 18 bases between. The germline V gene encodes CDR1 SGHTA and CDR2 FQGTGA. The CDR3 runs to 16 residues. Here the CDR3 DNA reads TGTGCCAGCAGCCTGGTGTTAAGACTCATATACAATGAGCAGTTCTTC. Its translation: CASSLVLRLIYNEQFF.

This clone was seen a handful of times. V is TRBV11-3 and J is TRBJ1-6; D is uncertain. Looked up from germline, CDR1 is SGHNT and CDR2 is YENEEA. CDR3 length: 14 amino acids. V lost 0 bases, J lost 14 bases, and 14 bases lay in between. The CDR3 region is CASSLESWAGALHF. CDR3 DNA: TGTGCCAGCAGCTTAGAAAGTTGGGCCGGGGCCCTCCACTTT.

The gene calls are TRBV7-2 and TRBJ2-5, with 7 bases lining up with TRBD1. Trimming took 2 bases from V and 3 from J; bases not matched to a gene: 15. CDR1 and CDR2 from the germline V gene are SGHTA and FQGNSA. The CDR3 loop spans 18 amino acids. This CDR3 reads CASSLKRGPSLAKETQYF. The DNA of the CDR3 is TGTGCCAGCAGCTTAAAAAGGGGGCCCTCTTTAGCCAAAGAGACCCAGTACTTC.

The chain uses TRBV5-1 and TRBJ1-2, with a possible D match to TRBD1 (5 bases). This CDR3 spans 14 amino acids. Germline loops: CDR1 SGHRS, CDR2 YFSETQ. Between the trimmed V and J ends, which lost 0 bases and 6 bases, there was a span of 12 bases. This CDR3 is CASSLALGADGYTF. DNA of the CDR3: TGCGCCAGCAGCTTGGCCCTAGGGGCAGATGGCTACACCTTC.

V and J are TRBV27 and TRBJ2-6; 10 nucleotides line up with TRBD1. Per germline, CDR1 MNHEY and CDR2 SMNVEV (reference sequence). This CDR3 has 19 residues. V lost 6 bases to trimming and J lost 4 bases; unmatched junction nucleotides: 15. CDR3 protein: CASSQGAGQGQSGANVLTF. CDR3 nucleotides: TGTGCCAGCAGCCAAGGGGCGGGACAGGGGCAATCGGGGGCCAACGTCCTGACTTTC.

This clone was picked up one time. The CDR3 sequence: CASSLLGQAGGNEKLFF. Written as DNA, the CDR3 is TGTGCCAGCAGCTTACTTGGCCAGGCCGGGGGTAATGAAAAACTGTTTTTT. The V gene is TRBV7-9, the J gene TRBJ1-4, with D possibly being TRBD1 (5 bases). This CDR3 region has 17 residues. The germline V gene encodes CDR1 SEHNR and CDR2 FQNEAQ (reference sequence). Trimming cost V 2 bases and J 4 bases, with 17 bases left between them.

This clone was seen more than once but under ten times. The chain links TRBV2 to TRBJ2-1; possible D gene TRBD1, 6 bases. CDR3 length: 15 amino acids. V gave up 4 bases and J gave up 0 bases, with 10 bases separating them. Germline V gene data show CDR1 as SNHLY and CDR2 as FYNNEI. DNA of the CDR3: TGTGCCAGCAGTGCAACAGGGTTCTCCTACAATGAGCAGTTCTTC. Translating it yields CASSATGFSYNEQFF.

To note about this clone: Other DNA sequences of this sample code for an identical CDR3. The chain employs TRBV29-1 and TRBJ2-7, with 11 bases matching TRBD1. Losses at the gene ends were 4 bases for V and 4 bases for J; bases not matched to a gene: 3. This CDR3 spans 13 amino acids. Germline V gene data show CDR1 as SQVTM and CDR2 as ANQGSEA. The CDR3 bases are TGCAGCGTTGGGACAGGGGGCGATTACGAGCAGTACTTC. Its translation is CSVGTGGDYEQYF.

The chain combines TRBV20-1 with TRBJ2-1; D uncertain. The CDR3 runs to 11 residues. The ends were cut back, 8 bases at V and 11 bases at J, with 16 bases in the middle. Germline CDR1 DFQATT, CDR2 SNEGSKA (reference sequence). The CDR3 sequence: CSSHQNSKQFF. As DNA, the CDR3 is TGCAGTTCCCACCAAAACTCTAAGCAGTTCTTC.

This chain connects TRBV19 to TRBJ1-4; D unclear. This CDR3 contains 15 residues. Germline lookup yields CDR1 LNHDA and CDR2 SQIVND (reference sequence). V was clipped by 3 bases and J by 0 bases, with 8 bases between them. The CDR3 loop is CASSIGDATNEKLFF. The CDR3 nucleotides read TGTGCCAGTAGTATCGGGGATGCAACTAATGAAAAACTGTTTTTT.

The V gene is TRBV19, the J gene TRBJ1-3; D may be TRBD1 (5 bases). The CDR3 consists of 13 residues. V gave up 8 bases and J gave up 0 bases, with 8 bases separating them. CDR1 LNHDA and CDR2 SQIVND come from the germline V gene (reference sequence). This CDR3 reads CASSDSSGNTIYF. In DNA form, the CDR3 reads TGTGCCAGTTCCGACAGCTCTGGAAACACCATATATTTT.

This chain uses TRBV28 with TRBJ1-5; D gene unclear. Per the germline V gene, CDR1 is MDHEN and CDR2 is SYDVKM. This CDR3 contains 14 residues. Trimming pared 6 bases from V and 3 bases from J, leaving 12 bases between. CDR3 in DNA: TGTGCCAGCAGAGGACTCGGCTCCAATCAGCCCCAGCATTTT. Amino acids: CASRGLGSNQPQHF.

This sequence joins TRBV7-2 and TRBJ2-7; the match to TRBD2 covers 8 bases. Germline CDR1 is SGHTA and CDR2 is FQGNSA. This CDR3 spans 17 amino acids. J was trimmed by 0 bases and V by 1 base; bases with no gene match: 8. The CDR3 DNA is TGTGCCAGCAGCTTAGTTGCGGGGGGAAGAAGCTCCTACGAGCAGTACTTC. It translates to CASSLVAGGRSSYEQYF.

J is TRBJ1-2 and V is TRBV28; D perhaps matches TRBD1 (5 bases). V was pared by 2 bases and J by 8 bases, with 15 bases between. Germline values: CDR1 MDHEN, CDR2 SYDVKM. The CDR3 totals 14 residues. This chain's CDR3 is CASSLGPGSQGYTF. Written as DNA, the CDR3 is TGTGCCAGCAGTTTAGGTCCAGGGTCCCAAGGCTACACCTTC.

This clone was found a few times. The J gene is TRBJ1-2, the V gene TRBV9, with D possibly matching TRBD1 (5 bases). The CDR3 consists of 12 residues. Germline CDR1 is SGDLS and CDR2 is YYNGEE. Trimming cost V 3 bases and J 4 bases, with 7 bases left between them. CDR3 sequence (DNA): TGTGCCAGCAGCGCAGGGTCCTATGGCTACACCTTC. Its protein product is CASSAGSYGYTF.

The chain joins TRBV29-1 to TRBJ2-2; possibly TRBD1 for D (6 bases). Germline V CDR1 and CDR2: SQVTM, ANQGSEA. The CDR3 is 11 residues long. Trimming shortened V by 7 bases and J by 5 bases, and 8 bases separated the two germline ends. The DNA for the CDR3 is TGCAGCGGAGGGGGAACCGGGGAGCTGTTTTTT. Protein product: CSGGGTGELFF.